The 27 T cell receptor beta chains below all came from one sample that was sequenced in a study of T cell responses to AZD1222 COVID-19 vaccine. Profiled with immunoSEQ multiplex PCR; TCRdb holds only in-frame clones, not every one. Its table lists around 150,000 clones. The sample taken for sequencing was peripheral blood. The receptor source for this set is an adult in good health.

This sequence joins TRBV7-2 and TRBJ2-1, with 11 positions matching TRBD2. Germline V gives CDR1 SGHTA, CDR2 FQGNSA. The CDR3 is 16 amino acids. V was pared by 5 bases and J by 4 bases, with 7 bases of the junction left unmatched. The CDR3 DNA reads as TGTGCCAGCAGCACCCAGGGGACTAGCGGTTACAATGAGCAGTTCTTC. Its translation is CASSTQGTSGYNEQFF. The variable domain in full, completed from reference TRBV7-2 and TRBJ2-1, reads GAGVSQSPSNKVTEKGKDVELRCDPISGHTALYWYRQSLGQGLEFLIYFQGNSAPDKSGLPSDRFSAERTGGSVSTLTIQRTQQEDSAVYLCASSTQGTSGYNEQFFGPGTRLTVL.

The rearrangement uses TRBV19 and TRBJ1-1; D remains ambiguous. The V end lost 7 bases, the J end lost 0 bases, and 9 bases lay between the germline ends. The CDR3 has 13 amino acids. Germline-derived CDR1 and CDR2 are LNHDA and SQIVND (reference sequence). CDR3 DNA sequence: TGTGCCAGTACCGAACAATTGAACACTGAAGCTTTCTTT. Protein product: CASTEQLNTEAFF.

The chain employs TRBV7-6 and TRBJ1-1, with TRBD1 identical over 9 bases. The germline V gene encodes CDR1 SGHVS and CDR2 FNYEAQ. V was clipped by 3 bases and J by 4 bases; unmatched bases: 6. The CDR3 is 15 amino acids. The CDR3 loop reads CASSLADRGSTEAFF. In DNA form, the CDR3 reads TGTGCCAGCAGCTTGGCTGACAGGGGGAGCACTGAAGCTTTCTTT.

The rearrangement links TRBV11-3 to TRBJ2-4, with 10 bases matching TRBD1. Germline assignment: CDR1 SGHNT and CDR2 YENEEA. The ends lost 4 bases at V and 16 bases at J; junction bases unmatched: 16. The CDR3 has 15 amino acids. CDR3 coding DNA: TGTGCCAGCAGCTCTAGTAGGGGACAGGGGACCCGCGCTTACTTC. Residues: CASSSSRGQGTRAYF.

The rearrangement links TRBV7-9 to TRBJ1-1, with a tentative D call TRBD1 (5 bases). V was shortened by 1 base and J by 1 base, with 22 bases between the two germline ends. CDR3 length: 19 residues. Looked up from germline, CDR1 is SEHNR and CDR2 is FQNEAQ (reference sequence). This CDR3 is CASSLVLGGGLSRNTEAFF. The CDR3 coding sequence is TGTGCCAGCAGCTTAGTGTTGGGGGGAGGGTTATCACGGAACACTGAAGCTTTCTTT.

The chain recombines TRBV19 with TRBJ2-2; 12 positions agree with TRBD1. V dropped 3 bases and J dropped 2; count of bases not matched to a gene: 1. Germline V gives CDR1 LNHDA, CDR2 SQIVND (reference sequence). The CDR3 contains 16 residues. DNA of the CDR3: TGTGCCAGTAGTATGGGGACAGGGGGCAACACCGGGGAGCTGTTTTTT. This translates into CASSMGTGGNTGELFF.

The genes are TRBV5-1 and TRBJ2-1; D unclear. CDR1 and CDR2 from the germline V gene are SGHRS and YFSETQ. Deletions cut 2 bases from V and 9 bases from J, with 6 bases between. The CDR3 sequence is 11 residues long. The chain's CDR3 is CASSFESEQFF. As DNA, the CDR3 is TGCGCCAGCAGCTTTGAGAGTGAGCAGTTCTTC.

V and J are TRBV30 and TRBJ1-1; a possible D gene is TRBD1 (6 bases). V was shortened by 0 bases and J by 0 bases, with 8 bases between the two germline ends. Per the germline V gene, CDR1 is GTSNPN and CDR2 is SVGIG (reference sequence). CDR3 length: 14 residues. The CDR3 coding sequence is TGTGCCTGGAGTGTAGGGACAATGAACACTGAAGCTTTCTTT. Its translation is CAWSVGTMNTEAFF.

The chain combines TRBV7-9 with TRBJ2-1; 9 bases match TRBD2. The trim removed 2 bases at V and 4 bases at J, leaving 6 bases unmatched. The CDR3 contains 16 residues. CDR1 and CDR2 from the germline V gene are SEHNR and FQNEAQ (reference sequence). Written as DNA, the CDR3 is TGTGCCAGCAGCTTAAGACTAGCGGAGAGTTACAATGAGCAGTTCTTC. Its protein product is CASSLRLAESYNEQFF.

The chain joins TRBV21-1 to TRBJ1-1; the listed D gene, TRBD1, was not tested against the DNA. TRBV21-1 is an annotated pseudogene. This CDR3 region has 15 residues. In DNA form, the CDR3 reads TGTGCCAGCAGCAAAGCTCGTCAGGGTGGGACTGAAGCTTTCTTT. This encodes CASSKARQGGTEAFF.

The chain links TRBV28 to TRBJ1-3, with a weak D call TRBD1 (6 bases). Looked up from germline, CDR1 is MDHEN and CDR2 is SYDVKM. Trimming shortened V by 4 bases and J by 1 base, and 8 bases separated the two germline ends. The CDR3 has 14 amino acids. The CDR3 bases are TGTGCCAGCAGTTCGGACAGATCTGGAAACACCATATATTTT. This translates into CASSSDRSGNTIYF.

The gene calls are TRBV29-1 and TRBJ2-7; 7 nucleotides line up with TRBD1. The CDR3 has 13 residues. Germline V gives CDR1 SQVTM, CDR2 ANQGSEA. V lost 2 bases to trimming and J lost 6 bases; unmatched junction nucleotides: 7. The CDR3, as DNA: TGCAGCGTTGAAAGAGCAAGGGACAGCGAGCAGTACTTC. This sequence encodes CSVERARDSEQYF.

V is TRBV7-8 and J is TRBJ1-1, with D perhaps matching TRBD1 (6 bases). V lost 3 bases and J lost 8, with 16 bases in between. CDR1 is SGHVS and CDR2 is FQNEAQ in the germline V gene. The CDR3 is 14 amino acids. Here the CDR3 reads CASSLRDTVTEAFF. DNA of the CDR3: TGTGCCAGCAGCTTGAGGGACACCGTTACAGAAGCTTTCTTT.

Here the CDR3 DNA reads TGTGCCAGCAGCTTAGACACGCCCGGGACAGGGAGAGCTGGAAACACCATATATTTT. This encodes CASSLDTPGTGRAGNTIYF. The V call is TRBV7-8, the J call TRBJ1-3; 9 positions agree with TRBD1. Trimming cost V 1 base and J 2 bases; bases outside gene matches: 12. The CDR3 loop spans 19 amino acids. Germline CDR1 and CDR2: SGHVS and FQNEAQ.

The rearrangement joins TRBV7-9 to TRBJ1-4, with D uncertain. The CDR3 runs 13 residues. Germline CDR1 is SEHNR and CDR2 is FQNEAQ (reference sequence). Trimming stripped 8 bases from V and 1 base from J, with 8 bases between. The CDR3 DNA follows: TGTGCCAGCGGAAGATTAACTAATGAAAAACTGTTTTTT. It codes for CASGRLTNEKLFF.

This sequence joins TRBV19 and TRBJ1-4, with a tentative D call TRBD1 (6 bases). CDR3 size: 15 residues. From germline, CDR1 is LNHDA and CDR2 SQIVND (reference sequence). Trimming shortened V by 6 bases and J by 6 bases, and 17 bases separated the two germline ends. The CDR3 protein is CASRGAGAADEKLFF. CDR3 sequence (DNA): TGTGCCAGTAGAGGGGCGGGGGCAGCCGATGAAAAACTGTTTTTT.

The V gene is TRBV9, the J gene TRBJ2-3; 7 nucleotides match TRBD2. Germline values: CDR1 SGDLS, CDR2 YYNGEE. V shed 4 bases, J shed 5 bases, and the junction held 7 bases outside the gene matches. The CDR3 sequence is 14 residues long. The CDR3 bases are TGTGCCAGCAGCTACTCCGCTAGCGGAGATACGCAGTATTTT. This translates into CASSYSASGDTQYF.

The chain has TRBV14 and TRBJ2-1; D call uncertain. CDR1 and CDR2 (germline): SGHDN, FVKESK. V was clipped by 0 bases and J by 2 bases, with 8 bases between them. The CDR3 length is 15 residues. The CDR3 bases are TGTGCCAGCAGCCAAGACCGGTTAACCTACAATGAGCAGTTCTTC. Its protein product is CASSQDRLTYNEQFF.

CDR3 in DNA: TGCAGCGCCGCCCGAGGGGCCCAAGGGCAGTACGAGCAGTACTTC. Translating it yields CSAARGAQGQYEQYF. V is TRBV29-1 and J is TRBJ2-7; possibly TRBD1 or TRBD2 for D (5 bases each). Germline V gene sequence: CDR1 SQVTM, CDR2 ANQGSEA. The CDR3 loop spans 15 amino acids. V shed 7 bases and J shed 4 bases, with 23 bases lying between them.

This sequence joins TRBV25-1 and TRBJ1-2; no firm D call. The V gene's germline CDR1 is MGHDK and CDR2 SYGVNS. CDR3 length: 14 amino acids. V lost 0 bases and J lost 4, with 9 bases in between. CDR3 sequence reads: CASSEYISSYGYTF. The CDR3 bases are TGTGCCAGCAGTGAATATATATCATCCTATGGCTACACCTTC.

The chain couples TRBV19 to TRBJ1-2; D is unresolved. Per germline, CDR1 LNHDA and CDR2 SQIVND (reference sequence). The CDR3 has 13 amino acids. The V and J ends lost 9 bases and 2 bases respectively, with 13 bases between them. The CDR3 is CASPGVGNYGYTF. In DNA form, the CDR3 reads TGTGCCAGCCCTGGAGTGGGAAACTATGGCTACACCTTC.

CDR3 coding DNA: TGTGCCAGCAGCCCCCCATCCCCAGACACATCGCCCGCTTTCTTT. Amino acids: CASSPPSPDTSPAFF. This sequence joins TRBV11-3 and TRBJ1-1; D not certain. V was cut by 5 bases and J by 11 bases, with 24 bases left in between. The CDR3 length is 15 residues. In germline, CDR1 is SGHNT, CDR2 YENEEA.

The CDR3 bases are TGTGCCATCAGTGATTGGGCGGACGGGGCCTACAATGAGCAGTTCTTC. The encoded protein is CAISDWADGAYNEQFF. This sequence joins TRBV10-3 and TRBJ2-1, with a weak D call TRBD2 (5 bases). V was trimmed by 3 bases and J by 2 bases, leaving 14 bases between them. CDR1 is ENHRY and CDR2 is SYGVKD in the germline V gene. The CDR3 runs 16 residues.

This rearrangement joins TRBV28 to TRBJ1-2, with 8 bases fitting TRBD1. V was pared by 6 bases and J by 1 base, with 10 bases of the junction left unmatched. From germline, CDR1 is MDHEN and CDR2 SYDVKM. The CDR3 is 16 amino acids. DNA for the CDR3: TGTGCCAGCAGACTTCCCGGGACAGGCCTTAACTATGGCTACACCTTC. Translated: CASRLPGTGLNYGYTF.

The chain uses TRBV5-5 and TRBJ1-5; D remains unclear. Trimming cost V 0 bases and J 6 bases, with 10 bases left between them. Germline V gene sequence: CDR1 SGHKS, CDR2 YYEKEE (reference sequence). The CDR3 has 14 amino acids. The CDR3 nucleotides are TGTGCCAGCAGCTTGGGGGTGGTCGGTCAGCCCCAGCATTTT. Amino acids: CASSLGVVGQPQHF.

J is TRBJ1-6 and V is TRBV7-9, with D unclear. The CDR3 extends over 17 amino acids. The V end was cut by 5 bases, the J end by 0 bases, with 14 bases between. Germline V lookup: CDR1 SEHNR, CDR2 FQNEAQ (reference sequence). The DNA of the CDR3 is TGTGCCAGCAGCCTCGGAGGGCCGAGCTCCTATAATTCACCCCTCCACTTT. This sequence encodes CASSLGGPSSYNSPLHF. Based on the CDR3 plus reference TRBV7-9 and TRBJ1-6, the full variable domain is DTGVSQNPRHKITKRGQNVTFRCDPISEHNRLYWYRQTLGQGPEFLTYFQNEAQLEKSRLLSDRFSAERPKGSFSTLEIQRTEQGDSAMYLCASSLGGPSSYNSPLHFGNGTRLTVT.

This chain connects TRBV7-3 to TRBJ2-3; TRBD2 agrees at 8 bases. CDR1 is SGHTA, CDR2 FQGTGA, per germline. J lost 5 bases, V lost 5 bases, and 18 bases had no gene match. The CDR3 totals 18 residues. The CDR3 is CASSLEGSGGQPGDTQYF. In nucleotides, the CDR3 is TGTGCCAGCAGCCTGGAGGGCAGCGGGGGCCAACCTGGAGATACGCAGTATTTT.